The sequence of this TCR beta chain was determined in a study of blood T cell repertoires in COVID-19. Measured with immunoSEQ multiplex PCR; TCRdb has only the in-frame clones, and not every one. Among approximately 150,000 clones listed, approximately 90% were seen once. The CDR3 is 14 amino acids. Germline CDR1 SGHNT, CDR2 YENEEA. The junction had 5 bases not matched to a gene; V was cut back by 3 bases and J by 8 bases. Source material: peripheral blood. The chain is built from TRBV11-3 and TRBJ2-1, with 9 bases fitting TRBD2. This TCR came from a human donor in a cohort sampled during active COVID-19. The CDR3 is CASSFSGSSDEQFF. The CDR3, as DNA: TGTGCCAGCAGCTTTAGCGGGAGTAGCGATGAGCAGTTCTTC.